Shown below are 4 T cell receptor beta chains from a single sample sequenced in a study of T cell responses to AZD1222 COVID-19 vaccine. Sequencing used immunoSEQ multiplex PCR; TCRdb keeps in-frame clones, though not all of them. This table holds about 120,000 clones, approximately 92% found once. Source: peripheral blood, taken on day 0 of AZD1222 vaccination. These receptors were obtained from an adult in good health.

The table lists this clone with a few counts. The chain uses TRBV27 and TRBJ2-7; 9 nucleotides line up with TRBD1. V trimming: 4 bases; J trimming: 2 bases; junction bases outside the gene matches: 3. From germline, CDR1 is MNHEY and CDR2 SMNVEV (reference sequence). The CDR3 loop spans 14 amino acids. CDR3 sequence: CASSSDRGAYEQYF. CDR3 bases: TGTGCCAGCAGTTCCGACAGGGGGGCCTACGAGCAGTACTTC.

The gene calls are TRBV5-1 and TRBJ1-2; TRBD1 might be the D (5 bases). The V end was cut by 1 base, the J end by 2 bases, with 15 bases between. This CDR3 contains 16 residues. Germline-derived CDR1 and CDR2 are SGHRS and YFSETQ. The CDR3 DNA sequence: TGCGCCAGCAGCTTGTTGCAGGGTCGATCAAACTATGGCTACACCTTC. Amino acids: CASSLLQGRSNYGYTF.

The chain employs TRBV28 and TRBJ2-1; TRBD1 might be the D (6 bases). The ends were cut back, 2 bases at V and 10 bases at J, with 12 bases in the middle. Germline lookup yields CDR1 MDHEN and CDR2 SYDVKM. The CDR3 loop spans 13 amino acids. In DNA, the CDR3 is TGTGCCAGCAGTTTACCCAGGGGTGGGGAGCAGTTCTTC. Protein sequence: CASSLPRGGEQFF.

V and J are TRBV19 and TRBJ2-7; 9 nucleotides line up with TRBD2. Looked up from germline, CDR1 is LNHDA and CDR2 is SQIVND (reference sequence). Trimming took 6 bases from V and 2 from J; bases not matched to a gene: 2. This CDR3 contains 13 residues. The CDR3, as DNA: TGTGCCAGTAGGGAGCGGGGGGCCTACGAGCAGTACTTC. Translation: CASRERGAYEQYF.